These 16 T cell receptor beta chains originate from one sample sequenced in a study of cytomegalovirus exposure and HLA in healthy donors (dated by TCRdb to the late 2010s). The library relied on the immunoSEQ multiplex PCR assay. A mixture of 60 forward primers for TCR Vbeta segments and 13 reverse primers for TCR Jbeta segments was used in the multiplex PCR. In TCRdb, the immuneACCESS table is reduced to in-frame sequences with V and J assigned. These tables do not hold every clone; where another copy was compared, an unresolved V gene accounts for under half, and the others remain unexplained. The sample table lists approximately 160,000 clones, roughly 82% of them with a count of one. The ten top clones hold 1.5% to 2% of the sample. Sequencing used PBMCs. The receptor set was obtained from a woman aged 25 to 39 in good health and CMV-seronegative.

The gene calls are TRBV4-2 and TRBJ1-2; D is unclear. The CDR3 has 15 residues. V was cut by 0 bases and J by 5 bases, with 13 bases left in between. Per the germline V gene, CDR1 is LGHNA and CDR2 is YNFKEQ. CDR3 residues: CASSQDVQAQYGYTF. CDR3 in DNA: TGTGCCAGCAGCCAAGATGTGCAGGCCCAATATGGCTACACCTTC.

The chain links TRBV5-5 to TRBJ2-7; D might be TRBD2 (6 bases). V lost 4 bases, J lost 4 bases, and 9 bases lay in between. Germline CDR1 SGHKS, CDR2 YYEKEE (reference sequence). The CDR3 has 12 amino acids. CDR3 sequence reads: CASSRGGYEQYF. CDR3 DNA sequence: TGTGCCAGCAGCCGGGGAGGTTACGAGCAGTACTTC. Full variable domain (remainder filled in from reference TRBV5-5 and TRBJ2-7): DAGVTQSPTHLIKTRGQQVTLRCSPISGHKSVSWYQQVLGQGPQFIFQYYEKEERGRGNFPDRFSARQFPNYSSELNVNALLLGDSALYLCASSRGGYEQYFGPGTRLTVT.

This clone was counted between two and nine times. V gene TRBV5-6 combines with J gene TRBJ2-5, with 7 positions matching TRBD1. This CDR3 is 14 amino acids long. Germline trimming cut 2 bases from V and 3 bases from J; bases unmatched to any gene: 4. CDR1 SGHDT and CDR2 YYEEEE come from the germline V gene. The CDR3: CASSFSGTEETQYF. The CDR3 DNA reads as TGTGCCAGCAGCTTCTCCGGGACAGAAGAGACCCAGTACTTC. Using reference TRBV5-6 and TRBJ2-5 for the parts outside the CDR3, the full variable domain is DAGVTQSPTHLIKTRGQQVTLRCSPKSGHDTVSWYQQALGQGPQFIFQYYEEEERQRGNFPDRFSGHQFPNYSSELNVNALLLGDSALYLCASSFSGTEETQYFGPGTRLLVL.

In its sample, this clone was seen once. The CDR3 coding sequence is TGTGCCAGCAGTGACGTGGGCCACCTGGGTACAAAGACCCAGTACTTC. Translating gives CASSDVGHLGTKTQYF. V and J are TRBV6-1 and TRBJ2-5; D remains ambiguous. CDR1 is MNHNS, CDR2 SASEGT, per germline. Trimming removed 3 bases from V and 6 bases from J, with 20 bases in between. The CDR3 has 16 residues.

The chain uses TRBV30 and TRBJ1-2; 7 bases agree with TRBD1. This CDR3 contains 14 residues. Germline assignment: CDR1 GTSNPN and CDR2 SVGIG (reference sequence). V shed 5 bases, J shed 4 bases, and the junction held 10 bases outside the gene matches. CDR3 bases: TGTGCCTGGGGAATATACAGGGGAAGCTATGGCTACACCTTC. Translating it yields CAWGIYRGSYGYTF.

The chain couples TRBV30 to TRBJ2-5, with D perhaps matching TRBD1 (7 bases). Per germline, CDR1 GTSNPN and CDR2 SVGIG (reference sequence). V lost 5 bases and J lost 5, with 12 bases in between. The length of the CDR3 is 12 residues. The CDR3 sequence: CAWWTGGETQYF. The CDR3 nucleotides read TGTGCCTGGTGGACAGGAGGGGAGACCCAGTACTTC.

This clone was seen once. This chain connects TRBV2 to TRBJ2-5; a weak D match, TRBD2 (6 bases). This CDR3 spans 16 amino acids. Trimming removed 7 bases from V and 4 bases from J, with 22 bases in between. The V gene's germline CDR1 is SNHLY and CDR2 FYNNEI. This chain's CDR3 is CASMEGKGGGIETQYF. Here the CDR3 DNA reads TGTGCCAGCATGGAGGGAAAGGGTGGGGGGATAGAGACCCAGTACTTC.

This clone was picked up a small number of times. This rearrangement joins TRBV30 to TRBJ1-2; 9 bases match TRBD1. The CDR3 runs 15 residues. Per the germline V gene, CDR1 is GTSNPN and CDR2 is SVGIG (reference sequence). Losses at the gene ends were 5 bases for V and 7 bases for J; bases not matched to a gene: 14. The CDR3 here is CAWGRDRAFKGGYTF. DNA for the CDR3: TGTGCCTGGGGCCGGGACAGGGCATTCAAAGGTGGCTACACCTTC.

The J gene is TRBJ2-3, the V gene TRBV12-5, with 9 nucleotides matching TRBD2. This CDR3 contains 13 residues. J was trimmed by 4 bases and V by 8 bases; bases with no gene match: 4. Germline lookup yields CDR1 LGHNT and CDR2 FRNRAP. This CDR3 reads CASRASGADTQYF. The CDR3 DNA is TGTGCTAGTAGGGCTAGCGGGGCAGATACGCAGTATTTT.

The chain couples TRBV28 to TRBJ2-1; TRBD2 matches at 7 bases. Looked up from germline, CDR1 is MDHEN and CDR2 is SYDVKM. This CDR3 is 14 amino acids long. The V gene end was trimmed by 6 bases and the J gene end by 3 bases; junction bases not matched to a gene: 5. The CDR3 loop is CASSGAGFYNEQFF. The CDR3 DNA sequence: TGTGCCAGCAGCGGAGCGGGATTCTACAATGAGCAGTTCTTC. Full variable domain (remainder filled in from reference TRBV28 and TRBJ2-1): DVKVTQSSRYLVKRTGEKVFLECVQDMDHENMFWYRQDPGLGLRLIYFSYDVKMKEKGDIPEGYSVSREKKERFSLILESASTNQTSMYLCASSGAGFYNEQFFGPGTRLTVL.

V usage is TRBV25-1 and J usage is TRBJ2-2; 10 bases agree with TRBD1. The junction had 5 bases not matched to a gene; V was cut back by 4 bases and J by 6 bases. The CDR3 length is 15 residues. CDR1 is MGHDK, CDR2 SYGVNS, per germline. DNA of the CDR3: TGTGCCAGCAGTGTTACCGGGACAGGGGCCGGGGAGCTGTTTTTT. Protein: CASSVTGTGAGELFF. The whole variable domain, remainder taken from reference TRBV25-1 and TRBJ2-2, is EADIYQTPRYLVIGTGKKITLECSQTMGHDKMYWYQQDPGMELHLIHYSYGVNSTEKGDLSSESTVSRIRTEHFPLTLESARPSHTSQYLCASSVTGTGAGELFFGEGSRLTVL.

The rearrangement uses TRBV29-1 and TRBJ1-1; no clear D. Germline V lookup: CDR1 SQVTM, CDR2 ANQGSEA. The CDR3 runs to 14 residues. Trimming pared 6 bases from V and 1 base from J, leaving 15 bases between. In nucleotides, the CDR3 is TGCAGCGTGGTGGGCAGGTCCTCGAACACTGAAGCTTTCTTT. As protein: CSVVGRSSNTEAFF.

The chain combines TRBV19 with TRBJ1-5, with TRBD1 matching over 11 bases. V was clipped by 3 bases and J by 5 bases; unmatched bases: 3. CDR1 and CDR2 (germline): LNHDA, SQIVND (reference sequence). The CDR3 sequence is 15 residues long. CDR3 region: CASSIGTGGYQPQHF. The CDR3 DNA reads as TGTGCCAGTAGTATCGGGACAGGGGGTTATCAGCCCCAGCATTTT.

The rearrangement links TRBV27 to TRBJ2-4, with 7 bases fitting TRBD1. This CDR3 spans 13 amino acids. Germline CDR1 reads MNHEY; CDR2 reads SMNVEV (reference sequence). The V segment lost 8 bases and the J segment 0 bases; nucleotides outside the gene matches: 1. CDR3 amino acids: CASGTVAKNIQYF. CDR3 nucleotides: TGTGCCAGCGGGACAGTAGCCAAAAACATTCAGTACTTC.

The chain is built from TRBV6-6 and TRBJ2-1; 7 positions match TRBD1. CDR3 length equals 13 residues. V was pared by 7 bases and J by 5 bases, with 5 bases of the junction left unmatched. Looked up from germline, CDR1 is MNHNY and CDR2 is SVGAGI (reference sequence). This CDR3 is CASNLDRDNEQFF. CDR3 nucleotide sequence: TGTGCCAGCAACCTAGACAGGGACAATGAGCAGTTCTTC.

V and J are TRBV9 and TRBJ1-1; 8 nucleotides line up with TRBD1. Germline V gene data show CDR1 as SGDLS and CDR2 as YYNGEE. Losses at the gene ends were 0 bases for V and 2 bases for J; bases not matched to a gene: 6. This CDR3 region has 16 residues. CDR3 region: CASSVGVTGVNTEAFF. The CDR3 DNA follows: TGTGCCAGCAGCGTAGGTGTGACAGGGGTTAACACTGAAGCTTTCTTT. Looking up the rest from reference TRBV9 and TRBJ1-1 gives the full variable domain: DSGVTQTPKHLITATGQRVTLRCSPRSGDLSVYWYQQSLDQGLQFLIQYYNGEERAKGNILERFSAQQFPDLHSELNLSSLELGDSALYFCASSVGVTGVNTEAFFGQGTRLTVV.